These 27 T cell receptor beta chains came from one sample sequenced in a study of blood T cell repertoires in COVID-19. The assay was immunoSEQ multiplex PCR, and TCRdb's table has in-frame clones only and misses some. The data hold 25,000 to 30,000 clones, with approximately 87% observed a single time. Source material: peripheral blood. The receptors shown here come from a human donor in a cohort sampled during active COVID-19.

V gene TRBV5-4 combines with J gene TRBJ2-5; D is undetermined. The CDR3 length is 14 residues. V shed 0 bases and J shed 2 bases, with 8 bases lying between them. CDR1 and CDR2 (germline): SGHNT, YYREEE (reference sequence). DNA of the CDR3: TGTGCCAGCAGCTTGGTGCCAGGACAAGAGACCCAGTACTTC. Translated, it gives CASSLVPGQETQYF.

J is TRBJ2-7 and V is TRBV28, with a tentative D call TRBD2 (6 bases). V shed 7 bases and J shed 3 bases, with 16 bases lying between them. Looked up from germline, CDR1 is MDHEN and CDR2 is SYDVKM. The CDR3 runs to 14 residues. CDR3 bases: TGTGCCAGCACGGAAGCGGGCGGGATCTACGAGCAGTACTTC. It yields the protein CASTEAGGIYEQYF.

The CDR3 region is CASSRDRAQNIQYF. CDR3 nucleotide sequence: TGTGCCAGCAGTAGGGACAGGGCTCAAAACATTCAGTACTTC. The chain is built from TRBV28 and TRBJ2-4; TRBD1 aligns across 9 bases. Looked up from germline, CDR1 is MDHEN and CDR2 is SYDVKM. This CDR3 contains 14 residues. V lost 5 bases, J lost 5 bases, and 4 bases stayed unmatched.

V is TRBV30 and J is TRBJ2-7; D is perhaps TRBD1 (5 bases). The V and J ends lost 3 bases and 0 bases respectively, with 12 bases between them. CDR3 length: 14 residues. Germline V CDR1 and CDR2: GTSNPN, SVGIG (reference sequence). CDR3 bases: TGTGCCTGGAGGGGGCTAGATCCCTCCTACGAGCAGTACTTC. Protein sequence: CAWRGLDPSYEQYF.

CDR3 protein: CASSTSGLYEQYF. The CDR3 DNA reads TGTGCCAGCAGTACTAGCGGATTGTACGAGCAGTACTTC. This chain connects TRBV6-5 to TRBJ2-7; 8 nucleotides match TRBD2. The germline V gene has CDR1 MNHEY and CDR2 SVGAGI. V shed 5 bases and J 4 bases; nucleotides not matched to a gene: 4. CDR3 length: 13 residues.

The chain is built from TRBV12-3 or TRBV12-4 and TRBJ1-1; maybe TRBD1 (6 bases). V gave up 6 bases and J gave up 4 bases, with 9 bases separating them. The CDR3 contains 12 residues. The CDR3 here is CASSTGPTEAFF. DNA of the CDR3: TGTGCCAGCAGCACAGGGCCCACTGAAGCTTTCTTT.

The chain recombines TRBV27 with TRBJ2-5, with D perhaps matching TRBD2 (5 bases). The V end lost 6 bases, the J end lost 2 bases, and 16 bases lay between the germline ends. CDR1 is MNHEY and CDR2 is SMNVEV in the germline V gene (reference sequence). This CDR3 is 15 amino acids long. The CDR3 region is CASSPGRGLQETQYF. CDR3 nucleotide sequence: TGTGCCAGCAGCCCTGGTCGCGGGCTACAAGAGACCCAGTACTTC.

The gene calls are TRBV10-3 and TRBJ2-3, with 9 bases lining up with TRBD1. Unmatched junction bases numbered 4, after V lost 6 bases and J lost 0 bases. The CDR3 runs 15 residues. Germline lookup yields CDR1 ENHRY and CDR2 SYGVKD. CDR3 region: CAIRGQGTSTDTQYF. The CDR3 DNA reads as TGTGCCATCAGGGGACAGGGAACTAGCACAGATACGCAGTATTTT.

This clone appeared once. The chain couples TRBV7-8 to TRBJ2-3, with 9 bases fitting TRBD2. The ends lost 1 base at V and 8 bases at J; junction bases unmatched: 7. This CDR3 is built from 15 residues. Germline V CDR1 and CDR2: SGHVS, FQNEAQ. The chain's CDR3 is CASSLVGGGEVTQYF. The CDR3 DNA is TGTGCCAGCAGCTTAGTGGGCGGGGGGGAGGTTACGCAGTATTTT.

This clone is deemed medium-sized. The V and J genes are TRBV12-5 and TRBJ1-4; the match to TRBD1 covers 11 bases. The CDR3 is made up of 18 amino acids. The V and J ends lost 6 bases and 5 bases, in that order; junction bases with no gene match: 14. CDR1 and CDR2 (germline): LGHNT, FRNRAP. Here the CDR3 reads CASGPTRPGTGGNEKLFF. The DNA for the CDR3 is TGTGCTAGTGGCCCCACCCGTCCCGGGACAGGGGGGAATGAAAAACTGTTTTTT.

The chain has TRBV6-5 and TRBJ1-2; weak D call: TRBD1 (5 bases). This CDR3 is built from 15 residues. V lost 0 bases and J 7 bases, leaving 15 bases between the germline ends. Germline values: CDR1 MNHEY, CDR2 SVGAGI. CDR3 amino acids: CASSYSTPGKGGYTF. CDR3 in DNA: TGTGCCAGCAGTTACTCGACTCCAGGGAAGGGTGGCTACACCTTC.

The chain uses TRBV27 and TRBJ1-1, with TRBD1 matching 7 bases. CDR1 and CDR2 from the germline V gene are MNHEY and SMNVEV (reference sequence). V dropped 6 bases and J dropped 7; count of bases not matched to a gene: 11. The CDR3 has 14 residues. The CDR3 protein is CASRTPRTGDEAFF. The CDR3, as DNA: TGTGCCAGCAGAACACCACGAACAGGGGATGAAGCTTTCTTT.

The CDR3 bases are TGTGCCAGCAGTATGCAGGGCCCTGGGGCCAACGTCCTGACTTTC. Translated, it gives CASSMQGPGANVLTF. The chain recombines TRBV28 with TRBJ2-6, with D maybe TRBD1 (5 bases). Germline assignment: CDR1 MDHEN and CDR2 SYDVKM. This CDR3 is built from 15 residues. The V gene lost 5 bases and the J gene lost 2 bases, with 10 bases spanning the gap.

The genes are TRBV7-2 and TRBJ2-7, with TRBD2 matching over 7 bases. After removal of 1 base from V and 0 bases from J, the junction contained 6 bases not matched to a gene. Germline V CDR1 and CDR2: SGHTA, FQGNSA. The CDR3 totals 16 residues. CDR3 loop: CASSLDGGGVSYEQYF. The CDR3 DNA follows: TGTGCCAGCAGCTTAGACGGGGGAGGGGTCTCCTACGAGCAGTACTTC. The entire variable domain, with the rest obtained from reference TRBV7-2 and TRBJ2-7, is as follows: GAGVSQSPSNKVTEKGKDVELRCDPISGHTALYWYRQSLGQGLEFLIYFQGNSAPDKSGLPSDRFSAERTGGSVSTLTIQRTQQEDSAVYLCASSLDGGGVSYEQYFGPGTRLTVT.

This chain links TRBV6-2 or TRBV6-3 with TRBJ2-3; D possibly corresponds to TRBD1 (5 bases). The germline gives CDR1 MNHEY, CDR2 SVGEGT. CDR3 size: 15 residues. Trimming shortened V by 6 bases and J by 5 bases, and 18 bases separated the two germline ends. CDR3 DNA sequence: TGTGCCAGCAGCACCCGCAGGGTATTGGTAGATACGCAGTATTTT. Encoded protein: CASSTRRVLVDTQYF.

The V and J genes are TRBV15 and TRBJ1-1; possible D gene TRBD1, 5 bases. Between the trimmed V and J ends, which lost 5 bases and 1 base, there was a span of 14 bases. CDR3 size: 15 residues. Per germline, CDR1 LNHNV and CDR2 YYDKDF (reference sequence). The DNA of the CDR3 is TGTGCCACCAGCCGTACTCTCGGGGGGAACACTGAAGCTTTCTTT. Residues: CATSRTLGGNTEAFF. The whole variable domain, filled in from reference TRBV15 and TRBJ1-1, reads DAMVIQNPRYQVTQFGKPVTLSCSQTLNHNVMYWYQQKSSQAPKLLFHYYDKDFNNEADTPDNFQSRRPNTSFCFLDIRSPGLGDTAMYLCATSRTLGGNTEAFFGQGTRLTVV.

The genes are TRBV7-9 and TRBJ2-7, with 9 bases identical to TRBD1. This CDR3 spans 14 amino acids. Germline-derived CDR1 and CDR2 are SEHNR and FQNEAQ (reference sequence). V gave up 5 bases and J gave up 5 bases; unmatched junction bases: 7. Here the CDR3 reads CASSLSDRGHEQYF. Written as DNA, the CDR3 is TGTGCCAGCAGCCTGTCGGACAGGGGACACGAGCAGTACTTC.

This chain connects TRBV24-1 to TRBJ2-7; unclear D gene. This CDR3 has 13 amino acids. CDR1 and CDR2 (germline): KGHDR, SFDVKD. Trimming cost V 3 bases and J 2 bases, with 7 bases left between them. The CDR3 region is CATSDGRPYEQYF. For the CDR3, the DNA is TGTGCCACCAGTGATGGCAGGCCCTACGAGCAGTACTTC.

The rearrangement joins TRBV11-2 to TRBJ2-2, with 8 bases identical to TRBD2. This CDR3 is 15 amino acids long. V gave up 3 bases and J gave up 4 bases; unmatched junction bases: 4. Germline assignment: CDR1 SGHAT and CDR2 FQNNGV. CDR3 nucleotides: TGTGCCAGCAGCTTCAGTACTAGCGGCACCGGGGAGCTGTTTTTT. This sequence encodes CASSFSTSGTGELFF.

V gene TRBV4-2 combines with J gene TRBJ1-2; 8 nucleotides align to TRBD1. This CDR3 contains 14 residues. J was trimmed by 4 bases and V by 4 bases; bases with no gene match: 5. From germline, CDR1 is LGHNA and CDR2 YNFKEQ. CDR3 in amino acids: CASSLQGDTYGYTF. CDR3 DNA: TGTGCCAGCAGCCTACAGGGGGACACCTATGGCTACACCTTC.

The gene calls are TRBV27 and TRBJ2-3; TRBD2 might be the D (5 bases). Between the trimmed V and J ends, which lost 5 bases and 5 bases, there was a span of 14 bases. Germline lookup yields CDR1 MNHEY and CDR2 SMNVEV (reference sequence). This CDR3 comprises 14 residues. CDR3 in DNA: TGTGCCAGCAGTGCCCGTATGAGCGGAGATACGCAGTATTTT. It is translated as CASSARMSGDTQYF.

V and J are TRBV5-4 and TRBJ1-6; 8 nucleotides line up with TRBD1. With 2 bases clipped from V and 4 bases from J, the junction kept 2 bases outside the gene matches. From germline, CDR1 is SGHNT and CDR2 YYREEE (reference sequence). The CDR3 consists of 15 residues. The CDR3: CASSFDRGYNSPLHF. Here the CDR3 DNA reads TGTGCCAGCAGCTTCGACAGGGGTTATAATTCACCCCTCCACTTT.

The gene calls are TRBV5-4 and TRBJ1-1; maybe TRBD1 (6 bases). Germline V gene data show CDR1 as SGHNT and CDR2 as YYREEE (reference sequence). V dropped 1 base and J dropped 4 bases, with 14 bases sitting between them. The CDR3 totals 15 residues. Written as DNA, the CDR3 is TGTGCCAGCAGCTTGAAAAGAACAGGGAGCACTGAAGCTTTCTTT. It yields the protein CASSLKRTGSTEAFF. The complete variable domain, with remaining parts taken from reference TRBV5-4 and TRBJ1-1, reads ETGVTQSPTHLIKTRGQQVTLRCSSQSGHNTVSWYQQALGQGPQFIFQYYREEENGRGNFPPRFSGLQFPNYSSELNVNALELDDSALYLCASSLKRTGSTEAFFGQGTRLTVV.

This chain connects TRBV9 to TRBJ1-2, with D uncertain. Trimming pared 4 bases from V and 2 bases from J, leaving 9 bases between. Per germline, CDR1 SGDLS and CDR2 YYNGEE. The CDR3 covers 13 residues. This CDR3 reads CASSITQNYGYTF. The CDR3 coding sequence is TGTGCCAGCAGCATCACACAAAACTATGGCTACACCTTC.

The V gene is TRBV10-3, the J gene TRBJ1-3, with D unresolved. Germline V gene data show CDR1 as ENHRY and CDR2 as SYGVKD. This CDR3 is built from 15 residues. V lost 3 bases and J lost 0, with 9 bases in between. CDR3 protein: CAISDHPSSGNTIYF. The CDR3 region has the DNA TGTGCCATCAGTGATCACCCGAGCTCTGGAAACACCATATATTTT.

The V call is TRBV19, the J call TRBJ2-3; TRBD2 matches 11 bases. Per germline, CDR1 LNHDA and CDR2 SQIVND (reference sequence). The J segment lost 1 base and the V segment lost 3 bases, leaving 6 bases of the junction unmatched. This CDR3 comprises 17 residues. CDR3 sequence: CASSIGLAGGGTDTQYF. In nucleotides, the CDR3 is TGTGCCAGTAGTATTGGTCTAGCGGGGGGAGGCACAGATACGCAGTATTTT.

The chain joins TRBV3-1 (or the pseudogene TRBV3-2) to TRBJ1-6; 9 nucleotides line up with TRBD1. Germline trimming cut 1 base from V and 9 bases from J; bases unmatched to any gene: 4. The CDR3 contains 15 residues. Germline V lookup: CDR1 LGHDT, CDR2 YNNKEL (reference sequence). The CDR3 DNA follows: TGTGCCAGCAGCCAAGTGGGACAGGGAAGTTCACCCCTCCACTTT. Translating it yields CASSQVGQGSSPLHF.